This T cell receptor (beta chain) was obtained from a study of monozygotic twins with inflammatory bowel disease. The CDR3 consists of 14 residues. Germline assignment: CDR1 SGHNT and CDR2 YYREEE (reference sequence). TCRdb derives one entry per CDR3 protein from the 5' RACE reads, leaving out DNA. The repertoire shows around 140,000 distinct CDR3 sequences; the top ten hold roughly 1.2%. Study findings and constraints: The study found lower TCRbeta diversity (inverse Simpson) in IBD patients than in healthy co-twins. Backing was not found for a single strong signal or clonotype associated with IBD. Clonotype overlap with others was lower in IBD patients than in healthy twins, a difference that was greatest with disease activity.

Details on this clonotype: Its target is not known.

The chain has TRBV5-4 and TRBJ2-7; TCRdb selects TRBD1, and the lack of DNA leaves this call unchecked. Source material: blood. The TCR originated in a human donor with ulcerative colitis or Crohn's disease, or a healthy co-twin of an affected twin (not recorded which). The CDR3: CASSARDRSYEQYF.